The 20 T cell receptor beta chains below come from one sample, sequenced in a study of T cell responses to AZD1222 COVID-19 vaccine. Assay: immunoSEQ multiplex PCR; the TCRdb copy retains only in-frame clones and omits some. Of some 140,000 clones detected, approximately 90% appear once; the ten largest clones hold approximately 3%. Material: peripheral blood, obtained on day 0 of AZD1222 vaccination. Source of these receptors: an adult in good health.

In its sample, this clone was seen once. This chain joins TRBV14 and TRBJ2-1, with 8 bases that match TRBD2. Trimming removed 1 base from V and 6 bases from J; junction bases left unmatched: 8. Germline V CDR1 and CDR2: SGHDN, FVKESK. The CDR3 is 16 residues long. The CDR3 DNA reads as TGTGCCAGCAGCCAAGTGGGGGGGACTAGAGTCAATGAGCAGTTCTTC. It translates to CASSQVGGTRVNEQFF. Full variable domain (outside the CDR3, taken from reference TRBV14 and TRBJ2-1): EAGVTQFPSHSVIEKGQTVTLRCDPISGHDNLYWYRRVMGKEIKFLLHFVKESKQDESGMPNNRFLAERTGGTYSTLKVQPAELEDSGVYFCASSQVGGTRVNEQFFGPGTRLTVL.

The chain is built from TRBV1 and TRBJ2-5. TRBV1 counts as a pseudogene. The CDR3 length is 8 residues. The CDR3 nucleotides are TGCACCAAAGAGACCCAGTACTTC. It translates to CTKETQYF.

The chain has TRBV25-1 and TRBJ2-1; 8 positions agree with TRBD2. CDR1 is MGHDK, CDR2 SYGVNS, per germline. There are 16 residues in the CDR3. The trim removed 1 base at V and 3 bases at J, leaving 5 bases unmatched. The CDR3 DNA is TGTGCCAGCAGTGAATCCAGCGGGGGCCACTACAATGAGCAGTTCTTC. Translation gives CASSESSGGHYNEQFF.

This chain uses TRBV3-1 (or the pseudogene TRBV3-2) with TRBJ1-1, with D possibly TRBD1 on 5 matching bases. Germline lookup yields CDR1 LGHDT and CDR2 YNNKEL (reference sequence). V was cut by 5 bases and J by 3 bases, with 19 bases left in between. The length of the CDR3 is 16 residues. CDR3 bases: TGTGCCAGCAGCAGGACAAGGGAGTCTCGGGACACTGAAGCTTTCTTT. It encodes CASSRTRESRDTEAFF.

This chain links TRBV28 with TRBJ1-6; D ambiguous. With 9 bases removed from V and 0 bases from J, the gap between germline ends came to 6 bases. The CDR3 has 13 residues. In germline, CDR1 is MDHEN, CDR2 SYDVKM. Written as DNA, the CDR3 is TGTGCCAGTAGCAGCTCCTATAATTCACCCCTCCACTTT. Translated, it gives CASSSSYNSPLHF.

CDR3 DNA: TGTGCCACCAGTTTAGCGGGGGTTCGTGAGCAGTTCTTC. Translation gives CATSLAGVREQFF. The chain links TRBV24-1 to TRBJ2-1; 9 nucleotides align to TRBD2. With 6 bases clipped from V and 9 bases from J, the junction kept 5 bases outside the gene matches. Germline loops: CDR1 KGHDR, CDR2 SFDVKD. CDR3 length equals 13 residues.

The chain is built from TRBV7-3 and TRBJ2-1; D ambiguous. The germline gives CDR1 SGHTA, CDR2 FQGTGA. V was cut by 7 bases and J by 6 bases, with 16 bases left in between. This CDR3 region has 14 residues. As DNA, the CDR3 is TGTGCCAGCACCCTCAGTGGGAATGGCAATGAGCAGTTCTTC. It encodes CASTLSGNGNEQFF.

CDR3 in amino acids: CASSLGADSPYGYTF. The CDR3 nucleotides read TGTGCCAGCAGCTTGGGGGCGGACTCTCCCTATGGCTACACCTTC. The chain is built from TRBV11-2 and TRBJ1-2; possibly TRBD1 for D (6 bases). CDR3 size: 15 residues. The ends were cut back, 3 bases at V and 4 bases at J, with 15 bases in the middle. CDR1 SGHAT and CDR2 FQNNGV come from the germline V gene. Full variable domain (rest looked up from reference TRBV11-2 and TRBJ1-2): EAGVAQSPRYKIIEKRQSVAFWCNPISGHATLYWYQQILGQGPKLLIQFQNNGVVDDSQLPKDRFSAERLKGVDSTLKIQPAKLEDSAVYLCASSLGADSPYGYTFGSGTRLTVV.

The chain employs TRBV7-9 and TRBJ2-4, with D perhaps matching TRBD1 (6 bases). Trimming stripped 4 bases from V and 7 bases from J, with 11 bases between. Germline-derived CDR1 and CDR2 are SEHNR and FQNEAQ (reference sequence). The CDR3 covers 13 residues. CDR3 DNA: TGTGCCAGCAGCTCCGGGACAAATAACATTCAGTACTTC. It specifies CASSSGTNNIQYF.

The chain links TRBV14 to TRBJ2-7; D might be TRBD1 (6 bases). The CDR3 extends over 12 amino acids. Per the germline V gene, CDR1 is SGHDN and CDR2 is FVKESK. V was pared by 3 bases and J by 6 bases, with 9 bases between. The CDR3 sequence: CASSQTGFEQYF. CDR3 DNA: TGTGCCAGCAGCCAGACAGGTTTCGAGCAGTACTTC.

This clone was recorded once. The chain links TRBV5-1 to TRBJ2-1; no reliable D call. V was trimmed by 3 bases and J by 1 base, leaving 14 bases between them. The germline V gene has CDR1 SGHRS and CDR2 YFSETQ. The CDR3 is made up of 16 amino acids. This CDR3 is CASSSDPLGSYNEQFF. The CDR3 DNA sequence: TGCGCCAGCAGCTCTGACCCTCTGGGATCCTACAATGAGCAGTTCTTC.

The chain has TRBV7-9 and TRBJ2-3; unclear D gene. The CDR3 has 12 residues. CDR1 and CDR2 (germline): SEHNR, FQNEAQ (reference sequence). Trimming removed 5 bases from V and 5 bases from J, with 8 bases in between. The CDR3 region is CASSLLGDTQYF. The CDR3 coding sequence is TGTGCCAGCAGCCTGTTGGGAGATACGCAGTATTTT.

The chain combines TRBV19 with TRBJ2-4; D may match TRBD1 or TRBD2 (5 bases each). V lost 5 bases and J 9 bases, leaving 14 bases between the germline ends. CDR1 is LNHDA and CDR2 is SQIVND in the germline V gene (reference sequence). This CDR3 contains 13 residues. DNA of the CDR3: TGTGCCAGTAGTGGCTCCGGGACCACCATTCAGTACTTC. This codes for CASSGSGTTIQYF.

This chain links TRBV27 with TRBJ2-1; D perhaps matches TRBD2 (5 bases). This CDR3 has 13 amino acids. Per the germline V gene, CDR1 is MNHEY and CDR2 is SMNVEV (reference sequence). Between the trimmed V and J ends, which lost 0 bases and 6 bases, there was a span of 6 bases. CDR3 bases: TGTGCCAGCAGTTTATCTAGCGTCAATGAGCAGTTCTTC. Translating it yields CASSLSSVNEQFF.

CDR3 amino acids: CASSSYNEQFF. CDR3 bases: TGCGCCAGCTCTAGTTACAATGAGCAGTTCTTC. The V gene is TRBV10-1, the J gene TRBJ2-1; unclear D gene. V dropped 8 bases and J dropped 4 bases, with 6 bases sitting between them. This CDR3 comprises 11 residues. Germline lookup yields CDR1 WNHNN and CDR2 SYGVQD (reference sequence).

The rearrangement uses TRBV5-1 and TRBJ1-2; 8 nucleotides agree with TRBD1. CDR3 length: 13 residues. Germline assignment: CDR1 SGHRS and CDR2 YFSETQ. Trimming at V came to 4 bases and at J to 8 bases, leaving 7 bases not matched to a gene. The DNA of the CDR3 is TGCGCCAGCAGCCAGGGACAGGTCGGGGGCTACACCTTC. It translates to CASSQGQVGGYTF.

This rearrangement joins TRBV12-5 to TRBJ1-6; D unresolved. The CDR3 loop spans 12 amino acids. CDR1 LGHNT and CDR2 FRNRAP come from the germline V gene. Trimming took off 7 bases at V and 10 bases at J, with 11 bases between the two ends. The CDR3 sequence is CASALPVSPLHF. The CDR3 nucleotides are TGTGCTAGTGCCCTCCCGGTCTCACCCCTCCACTTT.

The table lists this clone with a few counts. The J gene is TRBJ2-3, the V gene TRBV19; 9 bases agree with TRBD2. This CDR3 spans 15 amino acids. Germline loops: CDR1 LNHDA, CDR2 SQIVND (reference sequence). V trimming: 6 bases; J trimming: 7 bases; junction bases outside the gene matches: 11. The CDR3 sequence is CASSSPSGASYTQYF. The CDR3 DNA reads as TGTGCCAGTAGCTCCCCTAGCGGGGCTTCTTATACGCAGTATTTT.

V gene TRBV5-6 combines with J gene TRBJ1-1; no definite D call. Trimming took 1 base from V and 5 from J, leaving 9 bases between them. Germline V lookup: CDR1 SGHDT, CDR2 YYEEEE. The CDR3 spans 13 residues. The CDR3, as DNA: TGTGCCAGCAGCTTGACTCAGAGGACTGAAGCTTTCTTT. Protein sequence: CASSLTQRTEAFF.

The genes are TRBV10-2 and TRBJ2-4; D could derive from TRBD1 or TRBD2 (6 bases each). CDR1 WSHSY and CDR2 SAAADI come from the germline V gene. This CDR3 spans 17 amino acids. V lost 6 bases and J lost 0, with 18 bases in between. CDR3 sequence (DNA): TGCGCCAGCAGCTTCCTTAGCGGAGGGGGAGCCAAAAACATTCAGTACTTC. Its translation: CASSFLSGGGAKNIQYF.